These 3 T cell receptor beta chains originate from one sample sequenced in a study of shared clonotypes between healthy human individuals. TCRdb's table, derived via immunoSEQ multiplex PCR, lists solely in-frame clones and lacks some. The sample gives roughly 2.2 million clones, just over 90% of which show up once; 0.39% is in the top ten. The sample taken for sequencing was naive CD4+ T cells from PBMCs. As to subset: CD45RA+ positively selected. These receptors were taken from a man aged 18 to 29 in good health. Some clones in this sample may be carry-over from other donors' samples.

V and J are TRBV28 and TRBJ2-5; D unresolved. Germline V gene lookup returns CDR1 MDHEN and CDR2 SYDVKM. CDR3 length equals 12 residues. Trimming removed 4 bases from V and 2 bases from J, with 5 bases in between. Written as DNA, the CDR3 is TGTGCCAGCAGTTACTCTCAAGAGACCCAGTACTTC. The encoded protein is CASSYSQETQYF.

This clone was seen once. The CDR3 loop is CAISESPGTTEAFF. The CDR3 coding sequence is TGTGCCATCAGTGAGTCGCCCGGGACCACTGAAGCTTTCTTT. The gene calls are TRBV10-3 and TRBJ1-1; weak D call: TRBD1 (5 bases). Germline V gene sequence: CDR1 ENHRY, CDR2 SYGVKD. V shed 0 bases and J shed 4 bases, with 9 bases lying between them. The CDR3 is 14 residues long.

CDR3 sequence (DNA): TGTGCCAGCACTTTAAACAGGGGGCTTGAAAAACTGTTTTTT. This sequence encodes CASTLNRGLEKLFF. The chain employs TRBV2 and TRBJ1-4; TRBD1 matches 9 bases. The CDR3 sequence is 14 residues long. Germline loops: CDR1 SNHLY, CDR2 FYNNEI. Trimming cost V 7 bases and J 7 bases; bases outside gene matches: 7.